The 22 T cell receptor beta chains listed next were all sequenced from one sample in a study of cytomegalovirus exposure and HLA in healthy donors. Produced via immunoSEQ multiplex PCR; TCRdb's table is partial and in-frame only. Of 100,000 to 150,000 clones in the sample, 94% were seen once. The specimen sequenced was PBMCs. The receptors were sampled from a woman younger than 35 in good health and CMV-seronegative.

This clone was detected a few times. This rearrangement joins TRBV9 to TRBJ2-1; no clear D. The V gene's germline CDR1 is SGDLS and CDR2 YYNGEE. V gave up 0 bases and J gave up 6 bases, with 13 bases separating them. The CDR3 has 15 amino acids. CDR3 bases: TGTGCCAGCAGCGTAGCTATGGCAGGAATCAATGAGCAGTTCTTC. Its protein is CASSVAMAGINEQFF.

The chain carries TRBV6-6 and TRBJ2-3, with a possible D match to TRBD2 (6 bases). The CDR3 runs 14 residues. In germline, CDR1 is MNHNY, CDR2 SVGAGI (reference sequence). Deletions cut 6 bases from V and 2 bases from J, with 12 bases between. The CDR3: CASRLDYLTDTQYF. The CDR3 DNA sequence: TGTGCCAGCAGATTGGACTACCTCACAGATACGCAGTATTTT.

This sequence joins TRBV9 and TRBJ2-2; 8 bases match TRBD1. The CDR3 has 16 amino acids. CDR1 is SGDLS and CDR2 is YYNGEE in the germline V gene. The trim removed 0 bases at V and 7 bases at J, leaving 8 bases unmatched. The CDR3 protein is CASSVAAGGRSGELFF. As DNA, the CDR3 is TGTGCCAGCAGCGTAGCGGCAGGGGGCCGAAGCGGGGAGCTGTTTTTT.

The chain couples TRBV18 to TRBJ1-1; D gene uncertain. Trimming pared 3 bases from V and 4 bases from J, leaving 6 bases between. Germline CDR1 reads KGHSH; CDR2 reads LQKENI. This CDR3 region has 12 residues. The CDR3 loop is CASSPIATEAFF. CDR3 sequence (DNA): TGTGCCAGCTCACCGATAGCCACTGAAGCTTTCTTT.

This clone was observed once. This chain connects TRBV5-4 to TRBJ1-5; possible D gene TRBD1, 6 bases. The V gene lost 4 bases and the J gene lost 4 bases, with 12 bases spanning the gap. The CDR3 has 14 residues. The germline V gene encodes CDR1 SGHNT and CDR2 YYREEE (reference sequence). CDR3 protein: CASSGTGKNQPQHF. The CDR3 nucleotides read TGTGCCAGCAGCGGTACAGGGAAGAATCAGCCCCAGCATTTT.

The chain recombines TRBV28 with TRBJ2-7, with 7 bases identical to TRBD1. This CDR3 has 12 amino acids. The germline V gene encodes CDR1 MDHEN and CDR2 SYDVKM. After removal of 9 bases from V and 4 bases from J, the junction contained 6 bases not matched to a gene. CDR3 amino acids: CASAGQVYEQYF. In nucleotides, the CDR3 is TGTGCCAGTGCCGGACAGGTGTACGAGCAGTACTTC.

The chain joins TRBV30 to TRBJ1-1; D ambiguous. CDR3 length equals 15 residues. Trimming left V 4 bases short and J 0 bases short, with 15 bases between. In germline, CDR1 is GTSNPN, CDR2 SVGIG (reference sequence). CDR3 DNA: TGTGCCTGGACGGAGGCGTACGGCCTGAACACTGAAGCTTTCTTT. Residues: CAWTEAYGLNTEAFF.

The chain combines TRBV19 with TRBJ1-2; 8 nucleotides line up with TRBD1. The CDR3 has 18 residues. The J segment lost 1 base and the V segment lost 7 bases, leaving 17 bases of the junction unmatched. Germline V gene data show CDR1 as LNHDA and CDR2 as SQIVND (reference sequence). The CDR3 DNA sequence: TGTGCCAGTAACCCGCACCTACCAAACAGGGGGAATAACTATGGCTACACCTTC. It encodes CASNPHLPNRGNNYGYTF.

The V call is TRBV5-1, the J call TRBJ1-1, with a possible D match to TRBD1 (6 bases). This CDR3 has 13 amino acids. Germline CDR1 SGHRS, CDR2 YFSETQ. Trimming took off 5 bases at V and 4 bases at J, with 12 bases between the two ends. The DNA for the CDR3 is TGCGCCAGCAGTTATTTAGGGGGCACTGAAGCTTTCTTT. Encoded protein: CASSYLGGTEAFF. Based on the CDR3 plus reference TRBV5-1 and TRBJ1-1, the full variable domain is KAGVTQTPRYLIKTRGQQVTLSCSPISGHRSVSWYQQTPGQGLQFLFEYFSETQRNKGNFPGRFSGRQFSNSRSEMNVSTLELGDSALYLCASSYLGGTEAFFGQGTRLTVV.

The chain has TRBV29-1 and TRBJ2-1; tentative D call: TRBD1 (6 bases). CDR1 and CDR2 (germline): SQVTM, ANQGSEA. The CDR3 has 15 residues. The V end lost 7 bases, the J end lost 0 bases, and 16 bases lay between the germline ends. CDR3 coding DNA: TGCAGCGCCGGACGACAGGATAGCTCCTACAATGAGCAGTTCTTC. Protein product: CSAGRQDSSYNEQFF.

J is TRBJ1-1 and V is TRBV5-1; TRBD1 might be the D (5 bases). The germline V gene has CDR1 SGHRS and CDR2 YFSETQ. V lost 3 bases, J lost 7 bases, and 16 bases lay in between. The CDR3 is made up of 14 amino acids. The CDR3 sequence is CASSSSVGRSEAFF. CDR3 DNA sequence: TGCGCCAGCAGCTCCTCGGTGGGGCGGAGTGAAGCTTTCTTT.

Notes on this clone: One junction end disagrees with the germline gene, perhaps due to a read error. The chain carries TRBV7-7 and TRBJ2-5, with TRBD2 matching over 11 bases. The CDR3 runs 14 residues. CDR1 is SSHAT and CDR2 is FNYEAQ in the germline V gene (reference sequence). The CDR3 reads CASSLTSGSETQYF. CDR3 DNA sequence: TGTGCTAGCAGTCTTACTAGCGGGAGTGAGACCCAGTACTTC.

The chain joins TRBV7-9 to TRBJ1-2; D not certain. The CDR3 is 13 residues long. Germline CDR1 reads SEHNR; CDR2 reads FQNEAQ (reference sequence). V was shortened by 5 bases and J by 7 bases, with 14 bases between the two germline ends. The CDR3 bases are TGTGCCAGCAGCGCCAGTGAGGATGCTGGCTACACCTTC. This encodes CASSASEDAGYTF. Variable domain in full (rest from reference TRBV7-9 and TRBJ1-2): DTGVSQNPRHKITKRGQNVTFRCDPISEHNRLYWYRQTLGQGPEFLTYFQNEAQLEKSRLLSDRFSAERPKGSFSTLEIQRTEQGDSAMYLCASSASEDAGYTFGSGTRLTVV.

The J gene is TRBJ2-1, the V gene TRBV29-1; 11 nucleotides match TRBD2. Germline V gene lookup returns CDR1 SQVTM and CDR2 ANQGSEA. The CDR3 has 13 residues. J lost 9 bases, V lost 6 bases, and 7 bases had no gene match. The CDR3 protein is CSVLAGDFGEQFF. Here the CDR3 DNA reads TGCAGCGTACTAGCGGGGGACTTCGGTGAGCAGTTCTTC.

CDR3 nucleotide sequence: TGTGCCAGCAGGCGAATGGGGGACAGGGTCCAGGTC. This encodes CASRRMGDRVQV. This chain links TRBV28 with TRBJ2-7, with 9 bases aligning to TRBD1. The CDR3 contains 12 residues. Germline loops: CDR1 MDHEN, CDR2 SYDVKM.

The chain's CDR3 is CASSQDPGNTGELFF. The CDR3 DNA reads TGTGCCAGCAGCCAAGATCCCGGGAACACCGGGGAGCTGTTTTTT. The V gene is TRBV4-2, the J gene TRBJ2-2; D is ambiguous. The germline V gene encodes CDR1 LGHNA and CDR2 YNFKEQ. The CDR3 is 15 residues long. V dropped 0 bases and J dropped 1 base, with 6 bases sitting between them.

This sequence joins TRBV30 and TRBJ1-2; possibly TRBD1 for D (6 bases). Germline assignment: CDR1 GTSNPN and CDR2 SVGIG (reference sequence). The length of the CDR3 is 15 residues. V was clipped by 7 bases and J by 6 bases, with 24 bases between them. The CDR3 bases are TGTGCCTCCCTAGCCGGGACAATTCTTTCCCATGGCTACACCTTC. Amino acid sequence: CASLAGTILSHGYTF. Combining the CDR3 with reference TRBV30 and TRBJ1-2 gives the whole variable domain SQTIHQWPATLVQPVGSPLSLECTVEGTSNPNLYWYRQAAGRGLQLLFYSVGIGQISSEVPQNLSASRPQDRQFILSSKKLLLSDSGFYLCASLAGTILSHGYTFGSGTRLTVV.

The CDR3 loop is CTSSQSRTVNPGEQYF. The CDR3 DNA reads TGCACCAGCAGCCAAAGCAGGACAGTCAATCCGGGCGAGCAGTACTTC. The rearrangement links TRBV1 to TRBJ2-7; TRBD1 was called by the table and not checked on the DNA. TRBV1 is a pseudogene segment. The CDR3 covers 16 residues.

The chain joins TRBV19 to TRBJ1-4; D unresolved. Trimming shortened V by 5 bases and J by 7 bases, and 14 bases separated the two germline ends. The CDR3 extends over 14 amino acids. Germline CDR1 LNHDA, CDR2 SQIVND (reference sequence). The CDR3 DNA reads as TGTGCCAGTAGTGACAACCCCGAAGGTGAAAAACTGTTTTTT. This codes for CASSDNPEGEKLFF.

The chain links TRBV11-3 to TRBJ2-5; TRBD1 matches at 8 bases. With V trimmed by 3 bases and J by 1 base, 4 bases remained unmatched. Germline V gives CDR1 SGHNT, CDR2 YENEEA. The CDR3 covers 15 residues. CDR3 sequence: CASSFGQGPQETQYF. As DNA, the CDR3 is TGTGCCAGCAGCTTCGGACAGGGACCCCAAGAGACCCAGTACTTC. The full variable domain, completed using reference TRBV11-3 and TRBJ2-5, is EAGVVQSPRYKIIEKKQPVAFWCNPISGHNTLYWYLQNLGQGPELLIRYENEEAVDDSQLPKDRFSAERLKGVDSTLKIQPAELGDSAVYLCASSFGQGPQETQYFGPGTRLLVL.

The CDR3 coding sequence is TGCGCCAGCAGCGTGGACGGGAACACTGAAGCTTTCTTT. It codes for CASSVDGNTEAFF. The chain uses TRBV5-1 and TRBJ1-1, with D unclear. This CDR3 has 13 residues. V lost 4 bases and J lost 1, with 8 bases in between. Germline CDR1 is SGHRS and CDR2 is YFSETQ.

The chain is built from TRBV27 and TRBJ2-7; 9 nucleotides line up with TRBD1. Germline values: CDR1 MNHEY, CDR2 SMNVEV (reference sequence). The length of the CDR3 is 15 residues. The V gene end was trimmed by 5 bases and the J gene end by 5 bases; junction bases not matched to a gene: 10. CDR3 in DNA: TGTGCCAGCAGTACCTTCGGGACAGGGTCGAACGAGCAGTACTTC. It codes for CASSTFGTGSNEQYF.